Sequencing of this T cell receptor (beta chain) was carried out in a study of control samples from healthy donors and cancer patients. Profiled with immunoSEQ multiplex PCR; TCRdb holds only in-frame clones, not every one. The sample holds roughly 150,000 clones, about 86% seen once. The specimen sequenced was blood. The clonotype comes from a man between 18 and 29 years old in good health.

In nucleotides, the CDR3 is TGTGCCAGTAGTATCGCCCAGACAGGGGGACTTAACACCGGGGAGCTGTTTTTT. As protein: CASSIAQTGGLNTGELFF. This chain links TRBV19 with TRBJ2-2; 9 positions agree with TRBD1. Germline CDR1 LNHDA, CDR2 SQIVND (reference sequence). V was pared by 3 bases and J by 2 bases, with 10 bases of the junction left unmatched. The CDR3 loop spans 18 amino acids.